The 27 T cell receptor beta chains presented below share a single source sample, sequenced in a study of blood T cell repertoires in COVID-19. Sequencing used immunoSEQ multiplex PCR; TCRdb keeps in-frame clones, though not all of them. Here the sample spans some 350,000 clones, roughly 90% being singletons. Material: peripheral blood. The receptor set was obtained from a woman aged 30 to 39 with COVID-19, enrolled during active disease.

The J gene is TRBJ2-7, the V gene TRBV4-1; TRBD1 agrees at 7 bases. The V and J ends lost 0 bases and 2 bases, in that order; junction bases with no gene match: 7. CDR1 is MGHRA and CDR2 is YSYEKL in the germline V gene. The CDR3 is 16 residues long. CDR3 bases: TGCGCCAGCAGCCAAGATAGGACAGGCTGGACCTACGAGCAGTACTTC. Encoded protein: CASSQDRTGWTYEQYF.

The rearrangement uses TRBV7-2 and TRBJ2-7, with 8 positions matching TRBD2. The CDR3 runs to 17 residues. Germline V gene lookup returns CDR1 SGHTA and CDR2 FQGNSA. Trimming cost V 8 bases and J 0 bases; bases outside gene matches: 15. CDR3 sequence (DNA): TGTGCCAGCTCCGAAGGGGGTCTAGCGGGCTTCTCCTACGAGCAGTACTTC. Translated, it gives CASSEGGLAGFSYEQYF. Full variable domain (remainder filled in from reference TRBV7-2 and TRBJ2-7): GAGVSQSPSNKVTEKGKDVELRCDPISGHTALYWYRQSLGQGLEFLIYFQGNSAPDKSGLPSDRFSAERTGGSVSTLTIQRTQQEDSAVYLCASSEGGLAGFSYEQYFGPGTRLTVT.

In its sample, this clone was seen once. The chain combines TRBV10-3 with TRBJ1-1, with 9 bases aligning to TRBD1. Germline assignment: CDR1 ENHRY and CDR2 SYGVKD. J was trimmed by 5 bases and V by 8 bases; bases with no gene match: 9. This CDR3 spans 14 amino acids. As DNA, the CDR3 is TGTGCCATCGGAGAGGGACAGGGACGGACTGAAGCTTTCTTT. It specifies CAIGEGQGRTEAFF.

This clone has only one observation. The genes are TRBV19 and TRBJ1-5, with D maybe TRBD1 (6 bases). The V and J ends lost 4 bases and 6 bases respectively, with 16 bases between them. Germline loops: CDR1 LNHDA, CDR2 SQIVND (reference sequence). The CDR3 spans 15 residues. The CDR3 loop is CASSSQLTGTQPQHF. The CDR3 bases are TGTGCCAGTAGTAGCCAGCTCACAGGGACTCAGCCCCAGCATTTT.

The genes are TRBV4-2 and TRBJ1-1, with 9 positions matching TRBD1. With V trimmed by 4 bases and J by 0 bases, 3 bases remained unmatched. The V gene's germline CDR1 is LGHNA and CDR2 YNFKEQ. The CDR3 has 15 amino acids. The CDR3 is CASSPGQGMNTEAFF. CDR3 bases: TGTGCCAGCAGCCCTGGACAGGGGATGAACACTGAAGCTTTCTTT.

The chain links TRBV29-1 to TRBJ2-1, with TRBD1 matching 9 bases. Germline V gene lookup returns CDR1 SQVTM and CDR2 ANQGSEA. With V trimmed by 7 bases and J by 7 bases, 8 bases remained unmatched. This CDR3 spans 13 amino acids. As DNA, the CDR3 is TGCAGCGACGGGGGACAGGGTGGAAATGAGCAGTTCTTC. This gives the protein CSDGGQGGNEQFF.

This chain joins TRBV5-5 and TRBJ2-7, with no clear D. The CDR3 contains 14 residues. The germline CDR1 and CDR2 sequences are SGHKS and YYEKEE (reference sequence). The V and J ends lost 2 bases and 2 bases respectively, with 11 bases between them. Here the CDR3 reads CASSFRMETYEQYF. The CDR3 DNA reads TGTGCCAGCAGCTTTCGTATGGAGACCTACGAGCAGTACTTC.

The chain joins TRBV19 to TRBJ2-4; 9 nucleotides match TRBD1. Germline V lookup: CDR1 LNHDA, CDR2 SQIVND (reference sequence). Unmatched junction bases numbered 11, after V lost 6 bases and J lost 5 bases. The CDR3 is made up of 16 amino acids. This chain's CDR3 is CASSRGTGGAQNIQYF. The CDR3 DNA follows: TGTGCCAGTAGCAGAGGCACAGGGGGCGCGCAAAACATTCAGTACTTC.

The chain is built from TRBV4-3 and TRBJ2-1, with 7 bases lining up with TRBD1. CDR3 length equals 15 residues. V lost 4 bases and J lost 2; bases outside the gene matches: 5. The germline V gene encodes CDR1 LGHNA and CDR2 YSLEER. The CDR3 DNA reads TGCGCCAGCAGCCTAATAAGGGGGCCCTACAATGAGCAGTTCTTC. Encoded protein: CASSLIRGPYNEQFF.

The chain combines TRBV19 with TRBJ1-2; 9 nucleotides agree with TRBD1. This CDR3 contains 16 residues. Germline CDR1 reads LNHDA; CDR2 reads SQIVND (reference sequence). J lost 9 bases, V lost 2 bases, and 13 bases had no gene match. CDR3 region: CASSISSTGGEDCYTF. The CDR3 nucleotides are TGTGCCAGTAGTATATCCTCTACAGGGGGCGAGGATTGCTACACCTTC.

J is TRBJ1-4 and V is TRBV2; D gene ambiguous. Trimming took 2 bases from V and 5 from J, leaving 9 bases between them. Germline V gene sequence: CDR1 SNHLY, CDR2 FYNNEI. The length of the CDR3 is 14 residues. CDR3 protein: CASSELSQNEKLFF. As DNA, the CDR3 is TGTGCCAGCAGTGAATTATCACAAAATGAAAAACTGTTTTTT.

The chain combines TRBV6-5 with TRBJ2-1, with TRBD2 matching 15 bases. This CDR3 is 15 amino acids long. J lost 12 bases, V lost 6 bases, and 9 bases had no gene match. In germline, CDR1 is MNHEY, CDR2 SVGAGI. The CDR3 region has the DNA TGTGCCAGCAGAGATGGACTAGCGGGGGGGAGGGGGCAGTTCTTC. It is translated as CASRDGLAGGRGQFF.

This rearrangement joins TRBV6-2 or TRBV6-3 to TRBJ1-1; D remains ambiguous. CDR1 and CDR2 from the germline V gene are MNHEY and SVGEGT. V was trimmed by 4 bases and J by 1 base, leaving 10 bases between them. The CDR3 has 14 amino acids. The CDR3 DNA follows: TGTGCCAGCAGTTCCCTCAGGCGGAACACTGAAGCTTTCTTT. Translating gives CASSSLRRNTEAFF.

The rearrangement uses TRBV23-1 and TRBJ1-2; D is unresolved. TRBV23-1 is an open reading frame, and its role is uncertain. Trimming took 8 bases from V and 7 from J, leaving 8 bases between them. This CDR3 spans 10 amino acids. CDR3 nucleotides: TGCGCCAGCTGGCCAATTGGCTACACCTTC. Protein sequence: CASWPIGYTF.

This clone was seen just once. The chain is built from TRBV25-1 and TRBJ1-1; possibly TRBD1 for D (5 bases). This CDR3 comprises 14 residues. Germline lookup yields CDR1 MGHDK and CDR2 SYGVNS. V was cut by 3 bases and J by 1 base, with 9 bases left in between. The CDR3 region is CASSDIDRNTEAFF. CDR3 nucleotides: TGTGCCAGCAGTGATATCGACAGGAACACTGAAGCTTTCTTT.

This chain uses TRBV19 with TRBJ2-2; 7 nucleotides align to TRBD2. V was clipped by 3 bases and J by 6 bases; unmatched bases: 4. Germline V gene lookup returns CDR1 LNHDA and CDR2 SQIVND (reference sequence). This CDR3 region has 14 residues. CDR3 sequence (DNA): TGTGCCAGTAGTATGGGCCTAGCGGCCGGGGAGCTGTTTTTT. Translation: CASSMGLAAGELFF.

V usage is TRBV6-5 and J usage is TRBJ1-4; TRBD1 matches 8 bases. V trimming: 5 bases; J trimming: 7 bases; junction bases outside the gene matches: 9. CDR1 and CDR2 (germline): MNHEY, SVGAGI. The CDR3 runs 15 residues. The CDR3 loop reads CASSLQGAGGEKLFF. CDR3 coding DNA: TGTGCCAGCAGTCTTCAGGGGGCCGGGGGTGAAAAACTGTTTTTT.

The rearrangement joins TRBV10-3 to TRBJ2-6; tentative D call: TRBD1 (6 bases). Germline V gene lookup returns CDR1 ENHRY and CDR2 SYGVKD. Trimming stripped 5 bases from V and 2 bases from J, with 10 bases between. This CDR3 spans 15 amino acids. The CDR3 sequence is CAISKQGAGANVLTF. The CDR3 DNA follows: TGTGCCATCAGTAAACAGGGCGCTGGGGCCAACGTCCTGACTTTC.

The chain combines TRBV5-6 with TRBJ2-1; the match to TRBD2 covers 11 bases. The CDR3 contains 14 residues. V was clipped by 4 bases and J by 5 bases; unmatched bases: 2. Germline CDR1 is SGHDT and CDR2 is YYEEEE. CDR3 coding DNA: TGTGCCAGCAGCCTGGGACTAGCGGACAATGAGCAGTTCTTC. This codes for CASSLGLADNEQFF.

V is TRBV11-3 and J is TRBJ1-1, with D maybe TRBD1 (5 bases). V lost 5 bases and J lost 4, with 14 bases in between. In germline, CDR1 is SGHNT, CDR2 YENEEA. The CDR3 is 14 residues long. Written as DNA, the CDR3 is TGTGCCAGCAGCCTTGGCGGCAGGGCCACTGAAGCTTTCTTT. This encodes CASSLGGRATEAFF. Supplemented by reference TRBV11-3 and TRBJ1-1, the full variable domain reads EAGVVQSPRYKIIEKKQPVAFWCNPISGHNTLYWYLQNLGQGPELLIRYENEEAVDDSQLPKDRFSAERLKGVDSTLKIQPAELGDSAVYLCASSLGGRATEAFFGQGTRLTVV.

This chain uses TRBV5-4 with TRBJ2-5; 7 nucleotides line up with TRBD1. Germline CDR1 is SGHNT and CDR2 is YYREEE (reference sequence). Trimming took 6 bases from V and 2 from J; bases not matched to a gene: 4. The CDR3 is 13 residues long. CDR3 DNA sequence: TGTGCCAGCATCCAACAGGGGCAAGAGACCCAGTACTTC. Translated: CASIQQGQETQYF. The full variable domain, completed using reference TRBV5-4 and TRBJ2-5, is ETGVTQSPTHLIKTRGQQVTLRCSSQSGHNTVSWYQQALGQGPQFIFQYYREEENGRGNFPPRFSGLQFPNYSSELNVNALELDDSALYLCASIQQGQETQYFGPGTRLLVL.

V usage is TRBV28 and J usage is TRBJ1-4; 9 bases are a match to TRBD1. CDR3 length: 17 amino acids. Trimming removed 6 bases from V and 4 bases from J; junction bases left unmatched: 12. CDR1 and CDR2 (germline): MDHEN, SYDVKM. The DNA of the CDR3 is TGTGCCAGCAGGGAAACCCAACAGGGGGCATTTAATGAAAAACTGTTTTTT. Its protein product is CASRETQQGAFNEKLFF.

J is TRBJ2-1 and V is TRBV15; 14 bases line up with TRBD2. Germline values: CDR1 LNHNV, CDR2 YYDKDF (reference sequence). J gave up 9 bases and V 3 bases, and 7 bases lay outside the gene matches. The CDR3 sequence is 16 residues long. The chain's CDR3 is CATSRGLAGVTTEQFF. CDR3 DNA sequence: TGTGCCACCAGCAGGGGACTAGCGGGAGTCACGACTGAGCAGTTCTTC.

The gene calls are TRBV5-1 and TRBJ2-3; D may be TRBD2 (6 bases). The CDR3 consists of 14 residues. Germline CDR1 SGHRS, CDR2 YFSETQ. V was trimmed by 3 bases and J by 2 bases, leaving 10 bases between them. CDR3 loop: CASSWGDPTDTQYF. CDR3 sequence (DNA): TGCGCCAGCAGCTGGGGGGACCCCACAGATACGCAGTATTTT.

This chain uses TRBV12-3 or TRBV12-4 with TRBJ1-1; 8 nucleotides agree with TRBD1. The CDR3 is 12 residues long. V lost 4 bases, J lost 8 bases, and 3 bases stayed unmatched. CDR3 loop: CASSSGGSEAFF. DNA for the CDR3: TGTGCCAGCAGTTCAGGGGGCTCAGAAGCTTTCTTT.

In this sample, this clone turned up once. The J gene is TRBJ2-1, the V gene TRBV19; maybe TRBD2 (6 bases). The CDR3 totals 15 residues. V was clipped by 2 bases and J by 4 bases, with 12 bases between them. Germline CDR1 is LNHDA and CDR2 is SQIVND (reference sequence). CDR3 nucleotides: TGTGCCAGTAGTATATCGGGAGTGCGATACAATGAGCAGTTCTTC. Protein product: CASSISGVRYNEQFF.

V is TRBV5-1 and J is TRBJ1-4; a possible D gene is TRBD1 (5 bases). V lost 0 bases, J lost 2 bases, and 8 bases lay in between. The length of the CDR3 is 15 residues. The germline V gene has CDR1 SGHRS and CDR2 YFSETQ. CDR3 loop: CASSLDRGTNEKLFF. The CDR3 nucleotides are TGCGCCAGCAGCTTGGACCGGGGGACTAATGAAAAACTGTTTTTT.